This record concerns one T cell receptor (beta chain) sequence. Antigen unknown. This sample was included in a study of T cell repertoires in cytomegalovirus infection. Across the study: Public TCR beta signatures indicated both CMV infection and matching HLA type.

The CDR3 sequence is 14 residues long. V shed 6 bases and J shed 1 base, with 13 bases lying between them. Findings and caveats of the study: Clonotypes of TCR beta that were HLA-C-restricted and CMV-specific dominated the ex vivo response.

A single record per CDR3 protein comes from TCRdb applying MiXCR to the reads. Here the sample spans about 460,000 distinct CDR3 sequences, about 11% being singletons. This TCR was recovered from a human donor in good health (CMV status not recorded). Some clones in this sample may be carry-over from other donors' samples. The sequenced sample consisted of PBMCs. The chain has TRBV12-3 or TRBV12-4 and TRBJ2-7, with a possible D match to TRBD1 (6 bases). CDR3 region: CASSFDRLSYEQYF. Here the CDR3 DNA reads TGTGCCAGCAGCTTCGACAGGTTATCCTACGAGCAGTACTTC.